This TCR beta chain was documented in a study of blood T cell repertoires in COVID-19. For the study at large: The samples span acute and convalescent COVID-19 from the United States, Italy and Spain. In each case, the material was cDNA or gDNA derived from T cells, B-cell-depleted T cells, or PBMCs.

Under the authors' procedure: By means of reference gene primer amplification, nucleated cell counts were estimated. The table came from immunoSEQ multiplex PCR; TCRdb's copy has only in-frame clones and leaves some out. The DNA was the basis for D and trimming; V, J and clone size are from that table. The sample carries some 200,000 clones, 87% recorded once. This clone was recorded once. This CDR3 has 14 residues. Germline V gene lookup returns CDR1 SGHRS and CDR2 YFSETQ. The V gene lost 1 base and the J gene lost 3 bases, with 10 bases spanning the gap. Source material: peripheral blood. This sequence originates from a woman aged 18-35 years who had recovered from COVID-19. The chain is built from TRBV5-1 and TRBJ1-1, with TRBD1 as a possible D gene (6 bases). The CDR3 DNA reads as TGCGCCAGCAGCTTGAAGGACAGCTACACTGAAGCTTTCTTT. Protein: CASSLKDSYTEAFF.